The rows below give T cell receptor beta chains drawn from one sample of a study of shared clonotypes between healthy human individuals. Clones were read by immunoSEQ multiplex PCR, and TCRdb kept only the in-frame ones, dropping some. The sample yields approximately 2.1 million clones, approximately 95% seen once. Sequencing was carried out using naive CD4+ T cells from PBMCs. The receptors were gathered from a young man in good health. Some clones in this sample may be carry-over from other donors' samples. Both conserved end residues are part of each CDR3. D genes are given only for firm matches. Expanded clones get a size class; other rows say once, few or many, or leave the size out.

TRBD1	TRBV28	TRBJ1-2	NA	TGTGCCAGCAGTAACCCGGGACAGTTCTATGGCTACACCTTC	CASSNPGQFYGYTF
TRBD2	TRBV28	TRBJ2-3	NA	TGTGCCAGCAAAGGGACTAGCGGGAGGGTTAGCACAGATACGCAGTATTTT	CASKGTSGRVSTDTQYF
TRBD2	TRBV30	TRBJ2-1	NA	TGTGCCTGGAGTGTTGGACTAGCCTACAATGAGCAGTTCTTC	CAWSVGLAYNEQFF
TRBD2	TRBV25-1	TRBJ2-7	NA	TGTGCCAGCAAAGGACTAGCGGGAGCCCACGAGCAGTACTTC	CASKGLAGAHEQYF
NA	TRBV6-5	TRBJ2-5	NA	TGTGCCAGCAGCTTTACTAGGGTAGAGACCCAGTACTTC	CASSFTRVETQYF
NA	TRBV6-1	TRBJ2-5	NA	TGTGCCAGCAGTGAAGCGGGAGGCCAAGAGACCCAGTACTTC	CASSEAGGQETQYF
NA	TRBV7-6	TRBJ2-7	NA	TGTGCCAGCAGCTTAAGCTCCCTAGGCTACGAGCAGTACTTC	CASSLSSLGYEQYF
NA	TRBV27	TRBJ1-1	NA	TGTGCCAGCAGCCCGTACAGGAGGAACACTGAAGCTTTCTTT	CASSPYRRNTEAFF
NA	TRBV28	TRBJ1-1	NA	TGTGCCAGCAGTTTAGGGGGGGGAGGTTTCTGGACTGAAGCTTTCTTT	CASSLGGGGFWTEAFF
TRBD2	TRBV9	TRBJ2-5	NA	TGTGCCAGCAGCGCCCACGTATGGGCGGGAGGGCCTGTAGAGACCCAGTACTTC	CASSAHVWAGGPVETQYF
NA	TRBV29-1	TRBJ2-4	NA	TGCAGCGTTAGAGGGCGGTCCAAAAACATTCAGTACTTC	CSVRGRSKNIQYF
NA	TRBV15	TRBJ2-7	NA	TGTGCCACCAGCAGAGATCACTACGAGCAGTACTTC	CATSRDHYEQYF
NA	TRBV28	TRBJ2-5	once	TGTGCCAGCAGTTTAGGGAGAGGCAGCAAAGAGACCCAGTACTTC	CASSLGRGSKETQYF
TRBD2	TRBV5-1	TRBJ2-7	NA	TGCGCCAGCAGCTTTGGACTAGCGGGAGCGTACGAGCAGTACTTC	CASSFGLAGAYEQYF
NA	TRBV14	TRBJ2-2	NA	TGTGCCAGCAGCCAAGTTAGGGGGTCGAACACCGGGGAGCTGTTTTTT	CASSQVRGSNTGELFF
TRBD1	TRBV10-1	TRBJ2-5	NA	TGCGCCAGCAGTGCCAAAGGACAGGGAGAAGCTACCCAGTACTTC	CASSAKGQGEATQYF
TRBD2	TRBV2	TRBJ2-5	NA	TGTGCCAGCAGAGCCGGACTAGCGGGAGGGAGAGAGACCCAGTACTTC	CASRAGLAGGRETQYF
NA	TRBV5-1	TRBJ2-4	NA	TGCGCCAGCAGCTTGAAACAGGGAAACATTCAGTACTTC	CASSLKQGNIQYF
NA	TRBV6-4	TRBJ1-2	NA	TGTGCCAGCAGCGGCCTCCGAAACTATGGCTACACCTTC	CASSGLRNYGYTF
NA	TRBV7-3	TRBJ2-5	NA	TGTGCCAGCAGCCTCGGATTGTCAGGGGTAGAGACCCAGTACTTC	CASSLGLSGVETQYF
TRBD2	TRBV7-2	TRBJ2-3	NA	TGTGCCAGCAGACCCGGGGGACTAGCGTGGGATACGCAGTATTTT	CASRPGGLAWDTQYF
NA	TRBV30	TRBJ2-7	NA	TGTGCCTGGAGTCCGGAGACCGGCTCCTACGAGCAGTACTTC	CAWSPETGSYEQYF
NA	TRBV27	TRBJ2-2	once	TGTGCCAGCAGTTTAGATAGCGCGAACACCGGGGAGCTGTTTTTT	CASSLDSANTGELFF
NA	TRBV6-5	TRBJ2-5	once	TGTGCCAGCAGTCTTAGACAGCAAGAGACCCAGTACTTC	CASSLRQQETQYF
NA	TRBV2	TRBJ1-1	NA	TGTGCCAGCAGAGCAATCATCCGGGACACTGAAGCTTTCTTT	CASRAIIRDTEAFF
TRBD2	TRBV18	TRBJ2-7	NA	TGTGCCAGCTCAACAACCGGGACTAGCGACACCTACGAGCAGTACTTC	CASSTTGTSDTYEQYF
NA	TRBV30	TRBJ1-5	few	TGTGCCTGGACCGACAGCACTAATCAGCCCCAGCATTTT	CAWTDSTNQPQHF
TRBD1	TRBV7-9	TRBJ2-7	once	TGTGCCAGCAGCTCCGAGGTTGGGACAGGGCGGGAGAACGAGCAGTACTTC	CASSSEVGTGRENEQYF
NA	TRBV30	TRBJ2-1	NA	TGTGCCTGGAACGTGGGTGATGAGCAGTTCTTC	CAWNVGDEQFF
NA	TRBV25-1	TRBJ1-2	NA	TGTGCCAGCAGTGTCCGGGTTAACTATGGCTACACCTTC	CASSVRVNYGYTF
NA	TRBV7-9	TRBJ1-5	NA	TGTGCCAGCAGCTTAGAAGACGGGTATCAGCCCCAGCATTTT	CASSLEDGYQPQHF
NA	TRBV4-1	TRBJ2-7	once	TGCGCCAGCAGCCACGATGGGGGTGAGCAGTACTTC	CASSHDGGEQYF
NA	TRBV6-5	TRBJ1-4	NA	TGTGCCAGCAGTTTCCCCGGGGCCGAAAAACTGTTTTTT	CASSFPGAEKLFF
NA	TRBV27	TRBJ2-7	once	TGTGCCAGCAGTCCACTGCAGCCACACCACGAGCAGTACTTC	CASSPLQPHHEQYF
NA	TRBV18	TRBJ2-7	NA	TGTGCCAGCTCACCGTCCGCGACAGATCACTACGAGCAGTACTTC	CASSPSATDHYEQYF
TRBD2	TRBV2	TRBJ2-1	NA	TGTGCCAGCAGTGTCCTAGCGGGTCCCAACAATGAGCAGTTCTTC	CASSVLAGPNNEQFF
NA	TRBV2	TRBJ1-2	NA	TGTGCCAGCAGTGAAGCAGATGGTGCCATCTATGGCTACACCTTC	CASSEADGAIYGYTF
TRBD1	TRBV19	TRBJ1-5	NA	TGTGCCAGTAGTATAGGGGGGACAGTCCAACAGCCCCAGCATTTT	CASSIGGTVQQPQHF
NA	TRBV7-2	TRBJ2-3	once	TGTGCCAGCAGCGGTACTATATACACAGATACGCAGTATTTT	CASSGTIYTDTQYF
NA	TRBV15	TRBJ2-5	NA	TGTGCCACCAGCAGAACGTCAAACCTACTGCAAGAGACCCAGTACTTC	CATSRTSNLLQETQYF
TRBD1	TRBV27	TRBJ1-2	NA	TGTGCCAGCAGAGGAGGACAGGGGACCTATGGCTACACCTTC	CASRGGQGTYGYTF
TRBD1	TRBV28	TRBJ1-1	NA	TGTGCCAGCAGCCCCGGACAGGGCCGTAGTATAGAAGCTTTCTTT	CASSPGQGRSIEAFF
TRBD1	TRBV4-2	TRBJ1-1	NA	TGTGCCAGCAGCCGGGGGACAGGGGGGATGAACACTGAAGCTTTCTTT	CASSRGTGGMNTEAFF
NA	TRBV9	TRBJ2-7	NA	TGTGCCAGCAGCCCCCATAGCGGAAACTCCTACGAGCAGTACTTC	CASSPHSGNSYEQYF
NA	TRBV5-1	TRBJ2-2	NA	TGCGCCAGCAGAAAAGGGACGGAGGTTACCGGGGAGCTGTTTTTT	CASRKGTEVTGELFF
TRBD2	TRBV5-1	TRBJ2-5	NA	TGCGCCAGCAGCTCGCAAGGCGGGAGGGGTTTCCCAGAGACCCAGTACTTC	CASSSQGGRGFPETQYF
TRBD1	TRBV15	TRBJ2-1	NA	TGTGCCACCAGTACTGTAATGACAGGGAACGAGCAGTTCTTC	CATSTVMTGNEQFF
TRBD2	TRBV6-4	TRBJ2-3	NA	TGTGCCAGCAGTGTCTACCCCAGGACTAGCGGGAGTTTTGGTTCAGATACGCAGTATTTT	CASSVYPRTSGSFGSDTQYF
NA	TRBV28	TRBJ1-5	NA	TGTGCCACCTTGGGACAATCACATCAGCCCCAGCATTTT	CATLGQSHQPQHF